The 28 T cell receptor beta chains in this list originate from one sample, sequenced in a study of T cell responses to AZD1222 COVID-19 vaccine. This table comes from immunoSEQ multiplex PCR, and its TCRdb copy is limited to in-frame clones, with some not included. Here the sample spans around 120,000 clones, 92% being singletons. The sequences come from peripheral blood, collected on day 0 of AZD1222 vaccination. The receptors derive from an adult in good health.

This clone was recorded a few times. The V call is TRBV6-6, the J call TRBJ2-7; D call uncertain. The CDR3 is 11 residues long. V was clipped by 6 bases and J by 7 bases, with 10 bases between them. Germline assignment: CDR1 MNHNY and CDR2 SVGAGI (reference sequence). This chain's CDR3 is CASSSVGEQYF. Here the CDR3 DNA reads TGTGCCAGCAGCTCCGTTGGTGAGCAGTACTTC.

The chain uses TRBV9 and TRBJ1-1, with D possibly matching TRBD1 (5 bases). Trimming took off 4 bases at V and 3 bases at J, with 16 bases between the two ends. The CDR3 runs 15 residues. CDR1 and CDR2 from the germline V gene are SGDLS and YYNGEE. CDR3 residues: CASSPRPRADTEAFF. For the CDR3, the DNA is TGTGCCAGCAGCCCCCGTCCCAGGGCGGACACTGAAGCTTTCTTT.

This clone is a singleton in its sample. The rearrangement uses TRBV24-1 and TRBJ2-1; 10 bases map to TRBD2. After removal of 12 bases from V and 7 bases from J, the junction contained 11 bases not matched to a gene. CDR3 size: 14 residues. The germline gives CDR1 KGHDR, CDR2 SFDVKD. The CDR3 loop is CAVGASGGLNEQFF. CDR3 DNA sequence: TGTGCCGTAGGGGCTAGCGGGGGATTGAATGAGCAGTTCTTC.

The chain is built from TRBV6-5 and TRBJ1-5; D uncertain. Germline loops: CDR1 MNHEY, CDR2 SVGAGI. Deletions cut 0 bases from V and 4 bases from J, with 10 bases between. The CDR3 loop spans 15 amino acids. CDR3 coding DNA: TGTGCCAGCAGTTACTCAGCACGAGGGAATCAGCCCCAGCATTTT. Its translation is CASSYSARGNQPQHF.

This rearrangement joins TRBV4-3 to TRBJ1-1; 8 bases match TRBD1. Germline loops: CDR1 LGHNA, CDR2 YSLEER. The CDR3 consists of 14 residues. Trimming removed 0 bases from V and 9 bases from J; junction bases left unmatched: 6. CDR3 sequence reads: CASSQDRGQAKAFF. The CDR3 nucleotides read TGCGCCAGCAGCCAAGATAGGGGACAGGCAAAAGCTTTCTTT.

The rearrangement joins TRBV20-1 to TRBJ2-1; no reliable D call. With 5 bases removed from V and 9 bases from J, the gap between germline ends came to 8 bases. The CDR3 is 10 residues long. Germline V gene sequence: CDR1 DFQATT, CDR2 SNEGSKA (reference sequence). The CDR3 DNA follows: TGCAGTGCTCAGGACCCTGAGCAGTTCTTC. Its protein is CSAQDPEQFF.

The chain couples TRBV27 to TRBJ2-5; 10 nucleotides agree with TRBD2. This CDR3 contains 15 residues. The germline V gene encodes CDR1 MNHEY and CDR2 SMNVEV (reference sequence). V shed 7 bases and J 4 bases; nucleotides not matched to a gene: 9. The CDR3 reads CASTYVAGGRETQYF. CDR3 in DNA: TGTGCCAGCACCTACGTAGCGGGAGGTCGAGAGACCCAGTACTTC.

This chain connects TRBV19 to TRBJ1-5; D remains unclear. The length of the CDR3 is 14 residues. Germline loops: CDR1 LNHDA, CDR2 SQIVND (reference sequence). The V end lost 5 bases, the J end lost 1 base, and 9 bases lay between the germline ends. CDR3 loop: CASSLKPSNQPQHF. In DNA form, the CDR3 reads TGTGCCAGTAGTTTAAAGCCGAGCAATCAGCCCCAGCATTTT.

The CDR3 loop reads CASSPKGPPNGGRTEAFF. In DNA form, the CDR3 reads TGTGCCAGCAGCCCCAAAGGGCCCCCCAACGGGGGCCGGACTGAAGCTTTCTTT. V usage is TRBV16 and J usage is TRBJ1-1, with D perhaps matching TRBD1 (6 bases). The CDR3 covers 18 residues. The V and J ends lost 4 bases and 5 bases respectively, with 26 bases between them. The germline V gene has CDR1 KGHSY and CDR2 FQNENV.

The rearrangement joins TRBV4-1 to TRBJ2-3; D gene ambiguous. V was cut by 1 base and J by 4 bases, with 6 bases left in between. This CDR3 is 13 amino acids long. Germline CDR1 is MGHRA and CDR2 is YSYEKL. The CDR3 sequence is CASSQGMADTQYF. The CDR3 DNA reads TGCGCCAGCAGCCAAGGGATGGCAGATACGCAGTATTTT.

This chain uses TRBV18 with TRBJ1-2; weak D call: TRBD1 (5 bases). The CDR3 length is 15 residues. Germline V gene sequence: CDR1 KGHSH, CDR2 LQKENI. The ends were cut back, 0 bases at V and 0 bases at J, with 8 bases in the middle. This CDR3 reads CASSPPTGPNYGYTF. The CDR3 region has the DNA TGTGCCAGCTCACCACCAACAGGCCCTAACTATGGCTACACCTTC.

The rearrangement joins TRBV7-9 to TRBJ2-1; 9 nucleotides agree with TRBD2. The CDR3 totals 16 residues. V was pared by 2 bases and J by 2 bases, with 4 bases of the junction left unmatched. In germline, CDR1 is SEHNR, CDR2 FQNEAQ (reference sequence). The CDR3 region has the DNA TGTGCCAGCAGCTTAACCGGGACTAGCACCTACAATGAGCAGTTCTTC. It yields the protein CASSLTGTSTYNEQFF.

V and J are TRBV28 and TRBJ1-5; weak D call: TRBD1 (6 bases). V was pared by 8 bases and J by 6 bases, with 14 bases between. The CDR3 is 13 residues long. Per germline, CDR1 MDHEN and CDR2 SYDVKM. Here the CDR3 reads CASDYREGQPQHF. In DNA, the CDR3 is TGTGCCAGCGACTACAGGGAGGGTCAGCCCCAGCATTTT.

J is TRBJ2-1 and V is TRBV7-3, with 9 positions matching TRBD2. The germline V gene has CDR1 SGHTA and CDR2 FQGTGA. V lost 5 bases, J lost 2 bases, and 7 bases stayed unmatched. The length of the CDR3 is 16 residues. In nucleotides, the CDR3 is TGTGCCAGCAGCCCTAGCGGGAACACCCCCTACAATGAGCAGTTCTTC. It specifies CASSPSGNTPYNEQFF.

In DNA, the CDR3 is TGTGCCAGCAGCTTAGGTCGGTTGAACACTGAAGCTTTCTTT. Translating gives CASSLGRLNTEAFF. This chain links TRBV7-2 with TRBJ1-1, with D unresolved. The germline V gene has CDR1 SGHTA and CDR2 FQGNSA. CDR3 length: 14 residues. Trimming shortened V by 1 base and J by 0 bases, and 6 bases separated the two germline ends. Full variable domain (outside the CDR3, taken from reference TRBV7-2 and TRBJ1-1): GAGVSQSPSNKVTEKGKDVELRCDPISGHTALYWYRQSLGQGLEFLIYFQGNSAPDKSGLPSDRFSAERTGGSVSTLTIQRTQQEDSAVYLCASSLGRLNTEAFFGQGTRLTVV.

J is TRBJ2-3 and V is TRBV7-8; 13 nucleotides line up with TRBD2. J lost 0 bases, V lost 4 bases, and 7 bases had no gene match. The CDR3 spans 18 residues. Germline V gives CDR1 SGHVS, CDR2 FQNEAQ. The CDR3 DNA sequence: TGTGCCAGCAGCTCCCCGACTAGCGGGGGGATGAGCACAGATACGCAGTATTTT. It yields the protein CASSSPTSGGMSTDTQYF.

This sequence joins TRBV7-8 and TRBJ1-5; the D gene is possibly TRBD1 (5 bases). The germline V and J ends were trimmed by 3 bases and 3 bases, with 9 bases remaining between them. This CDR3 has 14 amino acids. CDR1 and CDR2 (germline): SGHVS, FQNEAQ. The CDR3 loop reads CASSFTGVNQPQHF. CDR3 bases: TGTGCCAGCAGCTTTACAGGAGTCAATCAGCCCCAGCATTTT.

The chain joins TRBV28 to TRBJ2-7, with 8 bases fitting TRBD2. V was pared by 6 bases and J by 4 bases, with 8 bases of the junction left unmatched. This CDR3 is built from 14 residues. Germline V gene sequence: CDR1 MDHEN, CDR2 SYDVKM. CDR3 sequence: CASSPGLGLYEQYF. The CDR3 coding sequence is TGTGCCAGCAGCCCGGGACTAGGGTTGTACGAGCAGTACTTC.

The gene calls are TRBV11-1 and TRBJ1-1; 8 bases line up with TRBD1. The CDR3 is made up of 15 amino acids. Germline assignment: CDR1 SGHAT and CDR2 FQDESV (reference sequence). V was pared by 5 bases and J by 4 bases, with 9 bases of the junction left unmatched. The CDR3 region has the DNA TGTGCCAGCAGCCCAGGACAGGGTTTTGGCACTGAAGCTTTCTTT. It yields the protein CASSPGQGFGTEAFF. The full variable domain, rest sourced from reference TRBV11-1 and TRBJ1-1, is EAEVAQSPRYKITEKSQAVAFWCDPISGHATLYWYRQILGQGPELLVQFQDESVVDDSQLPKDRFSAERLKGVDSTLKIQPAELGDSAMYLCASSPGQGFGTEAFFGQGTRLTVV.

J is TRBJ2-1 and V is TRBV5-1; TRBD1 agrees at 10 bases. Germline lookup yields CDR1 SGHRS and CDR2 YFSETQ. Trimming took 0 bases from V and 4 from J; bases not matched to a gene: 1. The CDR3 has 15 residues. DNA for the CDR3: TGCGCCAGCAGCTTGGGACAGGGGGCTTACAATGAGCAGTTCTTC. This gives the protein CASSLGQGAYNEQFF.

The CDR3 loop reads CASSIDLAGVNTEAFF. The CDR3 DNA reads as TGTGCCAGTAGTATAGATCTTGCAGGGGTGAACACTGAAGCTTTCTTT. The chain recombines TRBV19 with TRBJ1-1; D possibly corresponds to TRBD1 (6 bases). V dropped 0 bases and J dropped 0 bases, with 11 bases sitting between them. This CDR3 spans 16 amino acids. Germline lookup yields CDR1 LNHDA and CDR2 SQIVND (reference sequence).

The chain has TRBV28 and TRBJ1-2; D perhaps matches TRBD1 (6 bases). Trimming removed 3 bases from V and 3 bases from J, with 14 bases in between. Germline V gene sequence: CDR1 MDHEN, CDR2 SYDVKM. The length of the CDR3 is 15 residues. As DNA, the CDR3 is TGTGCCAGCAGTTTGCCCGGGGCAGGGGACTATGGCTACACCTTC. Amino acids: CASSLPGAGDYGYTF.

This chain connects TRBV11-2 to TRBJ1-2; 7 nucleotides line up with TRBD1. The trim removed 5 bases at V and 8 bases at J, leaving 14 bases unmatched. The CDR3 is 15 residues long. Germline loops: CDR1 SGHAT, CDR2 FQNNGV. The CDR3 loop is CASSLLRGQGKGYTF. As DNA, the CDR3 is TGTGCCAGCAGCCTCCTGAGGGGGCAGGGGAAAGGCTACACCTTC.

This chain connects TRBV7-2 to TRBJ1-2, with D possibly being TRBD1 (5 bases). Trimming removed 5 bases at V and 6 bases at J, with 13 bases between. This CDR3 is 13 amino acids long. CDR1 SGHTA and CDR2 FQGNSA come from the germline V gene. CDR3 protein: CASSPRGIHGYTF. CDR3 bases: TGTGCCAGCAGCCCTCGGGGCATCCATGGCTACACCTTC.

The rearrangement joins TRBV3-1 (or the pseudogene TRBV3-2) to TRBJ2-3; TRBD2 is a possible D gene (7 bases). Trimming removed 1 base at V and 9 bases at J, with 17 bases between. The CDR3 covers 15 residues. Germline V gene lookup returns CDR1 LGHDT and CDR2 YNNKEL (reference sequence). The CDR3 spells CASSQVDQGRETQYF. DNA for the CDR3: TGTGCCAGCAGCCAAGTGGACCAGGGGAGGGAGACGCAGTATTTT.

V gene TRBV25-1 combines with J gene TRBJ1-5; D uncertain. The CDR3 sequence is 13 residues long. V was cut by 6 bases and J by 4 bases, with 10 bases left in between. The germline V gene has CDR1 MGHDK and CDR2 SYGVNS. CDR3 sequence (DNA): TGTGCCAGCAGCTACAGTTTTAATCAGCCCCAGCATTTT. It codes for CASSYSFNQPQHF. The full variable domain, with the rest looked up from reference TRBV25-1 and TRBJ1-5, is EADIYQTPRYLVIGTGKKITLECSQTMGHDKMYWYQQDPGMELHLIHYSYGVNSTEKGDLSSESTVSRIRTEHFPLTLESARPSHTSQYLCASSYSFNQPQHFGDGTRLSIL.

The chain joins TRBV5-1 to TRBJ2-7; tentatively, D is TRBD2 (5 bases). CDR1 is SGHRS and CDR2 is YFSETQ in the germline V gene. The V end was cut by 0 bases, the J end by 7 bases, with 14 bases between. The CDR3 is 14 amino acids. This CDR3 reads CASSLDPGSGEQYF. The CDR3 DNA follows: TGCGCCAGCAGCTTGGATCCGGGATCGGGGGAGCAGTACTTC.

V and J are TRBV12-3 or TRBV12-4 and TRBJ1-6; maybe TRBD1 (5 bases). This CDR3 region has 12 residues. Trimming shortened V by 8 bases and J by 10 bases, and 12 bases separated the two germline ends. CDR3: CASSRGDSPLHF. As DNA, the CDR3 is TGTGCCAGCTCTCGGGGGGACTCACCCCTCCACTTT.